The clone carrying this T cell receptor beta chain was picked up many times. What it recognizes is unknown. TCRdb analysed the 5' RACE reads with MiXCR anew, one entry per CDR3 protein. The sample records roughly 62,000 distinct CDR3 sequences, about an eighth being singletons. This sample is drawn from a study of neurological immune-mediated disorders. Findings and limits, study-wide: Expanded clones shared no identical CDR3 amino acid sequences across subjects, which suggested private TCR-beta repertoires in all groups.

Germline V gene data show CDR1 as DFQATT and CDR2 as SNEGSKA (reference sequence). The CDR3 consists of 13 residues. Trimming pared 1 base from V and 4 bases from J, leaving 10 bases between. The origin of this receptor is a man aged 60-69 years in good health. V and J are TRBV20-1 and TRBJ1-2, with a possible D match to TRBD1 (5 bases). The sample was PBMCs. DNA for the CDR3: TGCAGTGCTAGAGGGCAGGGTGGCTATGGCTACACCTTC. Translated: CSARGQGGYGYTF.